This TCR beta chain was documented in a study of cytomegalovirus exposure and HLA in healthy donors. The study's findings and limits: Later on, analysis showed that most CMV-associated TCR beta chains appeared to be HLA-restricted.

In the case of this clone: What it recognizes is unknown.

Both 60 Vbeta primers and 13 Jbeta primers went into the PCR. Some clones are missing from TCRdb's copy, which holds only in-frame ones; the method was immunoSEQ multiplex PCR. The sample yields over 55,000 clones, around 82% seen once. Germline assignment: CDR1 LGHNA and CDR2 YSLEER. Trimming removed 3 bases from V and 3 bases from J, with 12 bases in between. CDR3 length: 14 amino acids. The sample taken for sequencing was PBMCs. The chain links TRBV4-3 to TRBJ2-7, with D possibly being TRBD1 (6 bases). This clonotype was sampled from a male donor in good health and CMV-seronegative. CDR3 sequence reads: CASSQRTANYEQYF. The DNA of the CDR3 is TGCGCCAGCAGCCAGAGGACAGCCAACTACGAGCAGTACTTC.